These 29 T cell receptor beta chains were all obtained from the same sample, sequenced in a study of Graves' ophthalmopathy and Graves' hyperthyroidism. Amplification targeted the TCR beta CDR3 regions, with RNA transcripts as the source material. An opening RT-PCR round employed HTBI primers and preceded a second-round multiplex PCR. TCRdb itself ran the multiplex PCR reads through MiXCR, one entry per CDR3 protein. The data hold 500,000 to 800,000 distinct CDR3 sequences, with about 40% observed a single time. Sample: peripheral blood. The receptors shown here come from an adult man with Graves' ophthalmopathy.

This clonotype appeared many times. CDR3 nucleotides: TGTGCCAGCAGCTTAGGACGTTTAGGGGGAGGGCGCGACGAGCAGTACTTC. It translates to CASSLGRLGGGRDEQYF. The gene calls are TRBV7-6 and TRBJ2-7; maybe TRBD2 (7 bases). The V gene's germline CDR1 is SGHVS and CDR2 FNYEAQ. The V gene lost 1 base and the J gene lost 5 bases, with 21 bases spanning the gap. This CDR3 is 17 amino acids long.

This clonotype has a count of ten or more. The chain joins TRBV7-9 to TRBJ2-7, with TRBD1 matching 10 bases. Trimming took 6 bases from V and 3 from J; bases not matched to a gene: 5. CDR3 size: 14 residues. CDR1 SEHNR and CDR2 FQNEAQ come from the germline V gene (reference sequence). The CDR3 nucleotides are TGTGCCAGCAGGGGGACAGGGGATTTCTACGAGCAGTACTTC. Protein product: CASRGTGDFYEQYF.

This clonotype was recorded many times. This sequence joins TRBV29-1 and TRBJ1-4; D is uncertain. Trimming stripped 4 bases from V and 8 bases from J, with 11 bases between. Germline V lookup: CDR1 SQVTM, CDR2 ANQGSEA. This CDR3 has 12 amino acids. CDR3 nucleotides: TGCAGCGTTGTTGCGAACTCCGAAAAACTGTTTTTT. It encodes CSVVANSEKLFF.

The V and J genes are TRBV4-1 and TRBJ1-3; D not certain. V dropped 7 bases and J dropped 3 bases, with 4 bases sitting between them. The CDR3 has 11 amino acids. Looked up from germline, CDR1 is MGHRA and CDR2 is YSYEKL. CDR3 sequence (DNA): TGCGCCAGCAAAAGTGGAAACACCATATATTTT. It translates to CASKSGNTIYF.

The CDR3 DNA reads TGTGCCAGCAGCTTAGACGGGGCGCCTGATAGGTACTTC. Encoded protein: CASSLDGAPDRYF. This rearrangement joins TRBV7-3 to TRBJ2-5, with D possibly called TRBD1 or TRBD2 (5 bases each). The CDR3 has 13 residues. Germline lookup yields CDR1 SGHTA and CDR2 FQGTGA. The V end lost 2 bases, the J end lost 13 bases, and 17 bases lay between the germline ends.

About this clonotype: A much larger clone lies a single base off, so this may be a read error. The chain recombines TRBV7-2 with TRBJ1-2; perhaps TRBD1 as D (6 bases). CDR3 length: 16 residues. Germline CDR1 is SGHTA and CDR2 is FQGNSA. Trimming took 2 bases from V and 4 from J, leaving 17 bases between them. The CDR3 region is CASSLLTGRRGYGYTF. The CDR3 DNA sequence: TGTGCCAGCAGCTTACTAACAGGGCGCAGGGGCTATGGCTACACCTTC. Looking up the rest from reference TRBV7-2 and TRBJ1-2 gives the full variable domain: GAGVSQSPSNKVTEKGKDVELRCDPISGHTALYWYRQSLGQGLEFLIYFQGNSAPDKSGLPSDRFSAERTGGSVSTLTIQRTQQEDSAVYLCASSLLTGRRGYGYTFGSGTRLTVV.

This rearrangement joins TRBV6-2 or TRBV6-3 to TRBJ2-5; possible D gene TRBD2, 6 bases. Trimming removed 10 bases at V and 5 bases at J, with 11 bases between. The CDR3 contains 11 residues. Germline CDR1 MNHEY, CDR2 SVGEGT. The CDR3 DNA follows: TGTGCCACCCTACGGGGGGAGACCCAGTACTTC. Its translation: CATLRGETQYF.

The table lists this clonotype with many counts. This chain joins TRBV2 and TRBJ1-1; D may be TRBD1 (5 bases). The CDR3 extends over 12 amino acids. Germline V gene data show CDR1 as SNHLY and CDR2 as FYNNEI. V was trimmed by 7 bases and J by 4 bases, leaving 10 bases between them. In DNA, the CDR3 is TGTGCCAGCATAAAAGGGACCACTGAAGCTTTCTTT. Its protein is CASIKGTTEAFF. The full variable domain, rest sourced from reference TRBV2 and TRBJ1-1, is EPEVTQTPSHQVTQMGQEVILRCVPISNHLYFYWYRQILGQKVEFLVSFYNNEISEKSEIFDDQFSVERPDGSNFTLKIRSTKLEDSAMYFCASIKGTTEAFFGQGTRLTVV.

This chain uses TRBV24-1 with TRBJ1-1; unclear D gene. The CDR3 is 13 amino acids. Per the germline V gene, CDR1 is KGHDR and CDR2 is SFDVKD. Trimming left V 3 bases short and J 4 bases short, with 8 bases between. The chain's CDR3 is CATSDIRGTEAFF. CDR3 sequence (DNA): TGTGCCACCAGTGATATTCGGGGCACTGAAGCTTTCTTT.

This clonotype was recorded many times. This chain connects TRBV20-1 to TRBJ1-2; no definite D call. CDR1 and CDR2 from the germline V gene are DFQATT and SNEGSKA (reference sequence). This CDR3 has 13 residues. V was shortened by 3 bases and J by 3 bases, with 11 bases between the two germline ends. In DNA, the CDR3 is TGCAGTGCTAGTTTGGGTTCGGACTATGGCTACACCTTC. This encodes CSASLGSDYGYTF.

This clonotype was recorded a few times. The V gene is TRBV7-6, the J gene TRBJ2-3; 7 nucleotides align to TRBD2. Germline V gives CDR1 SGHVS, CDR2 FNYEAQ. The CDR3 runs 15 residues. Unmatched junction bases numbered 6, after V lost 5 bases and J lost 1 base. This CDR3 reads CASSTGTTGTDTQYF. The CDR3 nucleotides are TGTGCCAGCAGCACCGGGACTACCGGCACAGATACGCAGTATTTT.

This clonotype appeared many times. The genes are TRBV7-9 and TRBJ1-2; 8 nucleotides agree with TRBD1. The germline CDR1 and CDR2 sequences are SEHNR and FQNEAQ (reference sequence). V trimming: 3 bases; J trimming: 6 bases; junction bases outside the gene matches: 3. The CDR3 has 13 residues. In nucleotides, the CDR3 is TGTGCCAGCAGCTTTGGACAGGGCAATGGCTACACCTTC. Translating gives CASSFGQGNGYTF.

V gene TRBV27 combines with J gene TRBJ1-3; D may be TRBD1 (5 bases). Germline-derived CDR1 and CDR2 are MNHEY and SMNVEV (reference sequence). Deletions cut 6 bases from V and 4 bases from J, with 16 bases between. This CDR3 region has 15 residues. CDR3: CASSFRGGIGNTIYF. CDR3 nucleotide sequence: TGTGCCAGCAGCTTCCGGGGGGGGATAGGAAACACCATATATTTT.

V usage is TRBV20-1 and J usage is TRBJ1-6; unclear D gene. The CDR3 consists of 13 residues. With 6 bases removed from V and 3 bases from J, the gap between germline ends came to 9 bases. Germline loops: CDR1 DFQATT, CDR2 SNEGSKA (reference sequence). The CDR3 spells CSASGIYNSPLHF. CDR3 coding DNA: TGCAGTGCCTCCGGTATCTATAATTCACCCCTCCACTTT.

The chain carries TRBV25-1 and TRBJ2-7; possibly TRBD2 for D (5 bases). The last part of the DNA fits TRBJ2-4 better; the J call may be wrong. Germline CDR1 and CDR2: MGHDK and SYGVNS. This CDR3 has 13 residues. The CDR3: CASVEAEGNIQYF. The CDR3 nucleotides read TGTGCCAGCGTTGAGGCAGAGGGAAACATTCAGTACTTC.

This clonotype was observed at least ten times. This rearrangement joins TRBV12-3 or TRBV12-4 to TRBJ1-2, with D uncertain. V was pared by 3 bases and J by 3 bases, with 5 bases between. The CDR3 is 12 amino acids. For the CDR3, the DNA is TGTGCCAGCAGTTTTGAGGACTATGGCTACACCTTC. Translating gives CASSFEDYGYTF.

V and J are TRBV7-2 and TRBJ1-1, with D perhaps matching TRBD1 (6 bases). V lost 6 bases to trimming and J lost 4 bases, with 12 bases between them. CDR1 is SGHTA and CDR2 is FQGNSA in the germline V gene. The CDR3 runs 13 residues. CDR3 nucleotides: TGTGCCAGCAGTTCGTCAGGGGCCACTGAAGCTTTCTTT. It encodes CASSSSGATEAFF.

This clonotype was found many times. Here the CDR3 reads CASSEPDRVDGPLHF. CDR3 DNA sequence: TGTGCCAGCAGTGAACCTGACAGGGTCGATGGACCCCTCCACTTT. The V gene is TRBV6-1, the J gene TRBJ1-6, with 7 nucleotides matching TRBD1. Germline CDR1 is MNHNS and CDR2 is SASEGT. CDR3 length equals 15 residues. V shed 2 bases, J shed 12 bases, and the junction held 10 bases outside the gene matches.

The genes are TRBV10-3 and TRBJ1-6, with no clear D. The ends were cut back, 4 bases at V and 9 bases at J, with 7 bases in the middle. Germline V gene sequence: CDR1 ENHRY, CDR2 SYGVKD. The CDR3 is 12 residues long. DNA for the CDR3: TGTGCCATCAGTGGGTGGGGTTCACCCCTCCACTTT. Residues: CAISGWGSPLHF.

This clonotype occurred many times. The chain couples TRBV7-9 to TRBJ2-7; D possibly corresponds to TRBD2 (6 bases). Trimming took off 8 bases at V and 4 bases at J, with 12 bases between the two ends. In germline, CDR1 is SEHNR, CDR2 FQNEAQ (reference sequence). This CDR3 comprises 12 residues. CDR3 nucleotide sequence: TGTGCCAGCGCACAGGAGGGTTACGAGCAGTACTTC. Its protein product is CASAQEGYEQYF.

This clonotype was counted at least ten times. This chain joins TRBV10-3 and TRBJ2-5; 9 bases map to TRBD1. The CDR3 is 15 amino acids. From germline, CDR1 is ENHRY and CDR2 SYGVKD. The J segment lost 5 bases and the V segment lost 4 bases, leaving 8 bases of the junction unmatched. The CDR3 DNA reads TGTGCCATCAGTGGCCGGACAGGGGTGAGCGAGACCCAGTACTTC. It yields the protein CAISGRTGVSETQYF.

This clonotype showed up many times. V and J are TRBV12-3 or TRBV12-4 and TRBJ2-2; TRBD1 agrees at 7 bases. The ends lost 2 bases at V and 3 bases at J; junction bases unmatched: 3. There are 15 residues in the CDR3. CDR3 sequence: CASSLRGPDTGELFF. CDR3 DNA: TGTGCCAGCAGTTTAAGGGGGCCTGACACCGGGGAGCTGTTTTTT.

This clonotype was counted between two and nine times. This chain links TRBV10-3 with TRBJ1-1, with TRBD1 as a possible D gene (5 bases). V lost 10 bases and J lost 10, with 16 bases in between. The CDR3 runs 11 residues. The germline gives CDR1 ENHRY, CDR2 SYGVKD. The CDR3 DNA is TGTGCCAGCTCGTACATGGGGGGAGCTTTCTTT. Translated, it gives CASSYMGGAFF.

This sequence joins TRBV7-9 and TRBJ2-3; D ambiguous. The CDR3 contains 15 residues. Germline CDR1 SEHNR, CDR2 FQNEAQ (reference sequence). V was pared by 2 bases and J by 1 base, with 10 bases between. In DNA form, the CDR3 reads TGTGCCAGCAGCTTAAATGCCCTAGGCACAGATACGCAGTATTTT. Translating gives CASSLNALGTDTQYF.

This clonotype turned up a few times. The chain recombines TRBV12-3 or TRBV12-4 with TRBJ1-4, with TRBD1 matching 8 bases. The CDR3 is 16 residues long. V lost 6 bases and J lost 4; bases outside the gene matches: 10. As DNA, the CDR3 is TGTGCCAGCAGCCAGGGACAGGCTGGGGGTAATGAAAAACTGTTTTTT. This codes for CASSQGQAGGNEKLFF.

About this clonotype itself: A much larger clone differs from this one at a single base, so this may be a read error. The chain links TRBV4-1 to TRBJ2-5; D might be TRBD2 (5 bases). The CDR3 is made up of 15 amino acids. Germline V gene data show CDR1 as MGHRA and CDR2 as YSYEKL. CDR3 bases: TGTGCCAGCAGCTTAGAACCGGCGGGCCGAGAGACCCAGTACTTC. Its protein product is CASSLEPAGRETQYF.

Concerning this clonotype: It may be a read error: a sequence one base away is much more abundant. The chain is built from TRBV9 and TRBJ1-2, with D possibly matching TRBD1 (5 bases). The CDR3 runs 14 residues. Per the germline V gene, CDR1 is SGDLS and CDR2 is YYNGEE. CDR3 coding DNA: TGTGCCAGACTGACGGGACTCTTAAACTATGACTACACCTTC. This sequence encodes CARLTGLLNYDYTF.

In this sample, this clonotype turned up many times. The chain joins TRBV19 to TRBJ1-2; D is uncertain. The ends were cut back, 4 bases at V and 4 bases at J, with 7 bases in the middle. This CDR3 comprises 12 residues. Germline loops: CDR1 LNHDA, CDR2 SQIVND (reference sequence). CDR3 coding DNA: TGTGCCAGTAGTAGGGGAACCTATGGCTACACCTTC. Translated: CASSRGTYGYTF.

This clonotype came up once. J is TRBJ2-7 and V is TRBV29-1; TRBD1 or TRBD2 may be the D gene (5 bases each). The CDR3 contains 10 residues. Germline lookup yields CDR1 SQVTM and CDR2 ANQGSEA. V lost 5 bases, J lost 9 bases, and 11 bases lay in between. Here the CDR3 DNA reads TGCAGCGTTAGGGACCCCGGGCAGTACTTC. It encodes CSVRDPGQYF.